This TCR beta chain was retrieved from a study of CXCR4 blockade with PD-1 therapy in pancreatic cancer. Notes on the study in general: Clone frequency correlated with its number of distinct nucleotide rearrangements.

Concerning this clone itself: Its antigen is currently unknown.

Sequenced by immunoSEQ multiplex PCR; TCRdb stores in-frame clones only, minus some. Of some 4,000 clones listed, roughly two fifths are singletons. CDR1 SGDLS and CDR2 YYNGEE come from the germline V gene. V was trimmed by 4 bases and J by 8 bases, leaving 13 bases between them. The length of the CDR3 is 13 residues. The clonotype originates from a human donor with pancreatic ductal adenocarcinoma. J is TRBJ2-1 and V is TRBV9; D not resolved. Material: tumor tissue. CDR3 DNA sequence: TGTGCCAGCAGCTTCCCCCCCATCCATGAGCAGTTCTTC. Encoded protein: CASSFPPIHEQFF.